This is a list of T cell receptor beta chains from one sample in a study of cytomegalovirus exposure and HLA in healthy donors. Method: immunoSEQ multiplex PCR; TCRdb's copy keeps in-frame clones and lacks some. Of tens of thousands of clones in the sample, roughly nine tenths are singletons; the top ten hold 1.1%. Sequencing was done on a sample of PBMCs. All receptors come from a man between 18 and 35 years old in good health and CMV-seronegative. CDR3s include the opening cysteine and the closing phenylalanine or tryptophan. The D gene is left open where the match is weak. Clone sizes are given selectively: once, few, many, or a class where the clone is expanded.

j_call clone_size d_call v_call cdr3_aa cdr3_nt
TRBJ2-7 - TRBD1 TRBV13 CASSPLEQGARYEQYF TGTGCCAGCAGCCCACTGGAACAGGGGGCGCGGTACGAGCAGTACTTC
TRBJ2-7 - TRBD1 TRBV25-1 CASSEFTRQGNYEQYF TGTGCCAGCAGTGAATTCACGAGACAGGGGAACTACGAGCAGTACTTC
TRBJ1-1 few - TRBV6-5 CASSYSFRGMNTEAFF TGTGCCAGCAGTTACTCCTTCAGGGGCATGAACACTGAAGCTTTCTTT
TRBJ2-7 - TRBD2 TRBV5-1 CASSLSASGVGSYEQYF TGCGCCAGCAGCTTGAGTGCTAGCGGGGTCGGATCCTACGAGCAGTACTTC
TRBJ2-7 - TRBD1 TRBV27 CASSSGTGLYEQYF TGTGCCAGCTCGTCCGGGACAGGGCTCTACGAGCAGTACTTC
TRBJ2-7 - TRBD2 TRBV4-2 CASSQDLGLAGWVGEQYF TGTGCCAGCAGCCAAGATCTGGGACTAGCGGGATGGGTAGGCGAGCAGTACTTC
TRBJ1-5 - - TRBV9 CASSEDRFGQPQHF TGTGCCAGCAGCGAAGACAGGTTTGGTCAGCCCCAGCATTTT
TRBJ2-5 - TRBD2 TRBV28 CASRGTSGRVETQYF TGTGCCAGCAGGGGGACTAGCGGGAGGGTTGAGACCCAGTACTTC
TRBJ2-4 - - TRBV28 CASSSDSELAKNIQYF TGTGCCAGCAGTTCTGACAGCGAGCTAGCCAAAAACATTCAGTACTTC
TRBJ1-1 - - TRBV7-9 CASSSGGHGEAFF TGTGCCAGCAGCTCCGGGGGGCACGGTGAAGCTTTCTTT
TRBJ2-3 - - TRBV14 CASSLSGADTQYF TGTGCCAGCAGCCTGAGCGGAGCAGATACGCAGTATTTT
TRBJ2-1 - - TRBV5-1 CASSEGGTGNEQFF TGCGCCAGCAGCGAGGGGGGGACGGGGAATGAGCAGTTCTTC
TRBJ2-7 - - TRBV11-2 CASSRGGDKAYEQYF TGTGCCAGCAGCCGGGGAGGGGACAAAGCCTACGAGCAGTACTTC
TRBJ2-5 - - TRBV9 CASSLHPYQETQYF TGTGCCAGCAGCTTACACCCGTACCAAGAGACCCAGTACTTC
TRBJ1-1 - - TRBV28 CASSPDYMNTEAFF TGTGCCAGCAGCCCGGACTACATGAACACTGAAGCTTTCTTT
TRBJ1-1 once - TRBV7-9 CASSFEEVTAEAFF TGTGCCAGCAGCTTTGAGGAGGTGACGGCTGAAGCTTTCTTT
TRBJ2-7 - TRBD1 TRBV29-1 CSVENFGQGAYEQYF TGCAGCGTTGAAAACTTTGGACAGGGAGCCTACGAGCAGTACTTC
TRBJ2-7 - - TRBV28 CASSLPDRGIYEQYF TGTGCCAGCAGTTTACCGGACAGAGGGATCTACGAGCAGTACTTC
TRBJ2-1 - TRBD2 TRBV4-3 CASSQESGRAVNEQFF TGCGCCAGCAGCCAGGAAAGCGGGAGGGCCGTCAATGAGCAGTTCTTC
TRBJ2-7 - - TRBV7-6 CASSLESGSEQYF TGTGCCAGCAGCTTAGAGAGTGGTTCGGAGCAGTACTTC
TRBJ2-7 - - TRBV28 CASRSDRDTSYEQYF TGTGCCAGCAGGTCAGACCGGGACACCTCCTACGAGCAGTACTTC
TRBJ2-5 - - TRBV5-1 CASSERMGAHETQYF TGCGCCAGCAGCGAGCGGATGGGGGCGCATGAGACCCAGTACTTC
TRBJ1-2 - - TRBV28 CASSFRVYGYTF TGTGCCAGCAGTTTTCGAGTCTATGGCTACACCTTC
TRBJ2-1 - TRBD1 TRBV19 CASSMDRGHNEQFF TGTGCCAGTAGTATGGACAGGGGGCACAATGAGCAGTTCTTC
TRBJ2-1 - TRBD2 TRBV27 CASSFRQTSVSSYNEQFF TGTGCCAGCAGTTTCCGACAGACTAGCGTGAGCTCCTACAATGAGCAGTTCTTC
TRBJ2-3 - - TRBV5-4 CASTSSRDTQYF TGTGCCAGCACCTCCTCCCGTGATACGCAGTATTTT
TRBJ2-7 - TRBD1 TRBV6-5 CASSLGGGQGDEQYF TGTGCCAGCAGCCTCGGGGGGGGACAGGGGGACGAGCAGTACTTC
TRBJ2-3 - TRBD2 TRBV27 CASSSRMGLVGADTQYF TGTGCCAGCAGTTCGAGGATGGGACTAGTTGGCGCAGATACGCAGTATTTT
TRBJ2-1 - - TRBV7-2 CASSFAGRYNEQFF TGTGCCAGCAGCTTTGCCGGGAGATACAATGAGCAGTTCTTC
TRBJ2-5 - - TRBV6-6 CASSYLLGTQYF TGTGCCAGCAGCTACCTTCTAGGGACCCAGTACTTC
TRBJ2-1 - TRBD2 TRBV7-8 CASSLGGLAGGPGQFF TGTGCCAGCAGCTTAGGCGGACTAGCGGGAGGGCCTGGGCAGTTCTTC
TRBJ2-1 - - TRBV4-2 CASSQERLDSSWVHNEQFF TGTGCCAGCAGCCAAGAACGGCTAGACTCGAGTTGGGTCCACAATGAGCAGTTCTTC
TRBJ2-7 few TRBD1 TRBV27 CASSFEGAYEQYF TGTGCCAGCAGTTTTGAGGGGGCTTACGAGCAGTACTTC
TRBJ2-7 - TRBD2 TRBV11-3 CASSLNPGGNYEQYF TGTGCCAGCAGCTTAAATCCGGGAGGGAACTACGAGCAGTACTTC
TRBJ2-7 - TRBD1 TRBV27 CASSNTQGVLGEQYF TGTGCCAGCAGTAACACCCAGGGGGTTCTGGGCGAGCAGTACTTC
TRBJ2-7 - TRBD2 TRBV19 CASSILTSGIPYEQYF TGTGCCAGTAGTATTCTTACTAGCGGGATACCGTACGAGCAGTACTTC
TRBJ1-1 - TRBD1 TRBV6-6 CASSYSSEGGGEAFF TGTGCCAGCAGTTACTCGTCTGAAGGGGGCGGTGAAGCTTTCTTT
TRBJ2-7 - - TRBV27 CASSLEGFSYEQYF TGTGCCAGCAGTTTAGAGGGTTTCTCCTACGAGCAGTACTTC
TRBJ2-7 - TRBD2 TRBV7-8 CASSMSGSAHEQYF TGTGCCAGCAGCATGAGCGGGAGTGCCCACGAGCAGTACTTC
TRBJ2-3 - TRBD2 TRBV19 CASSIGTSVSDTQYF TGTGCCAGTAGTATTGGGACTAGCGTTTCAGATACGCAGTATTTT
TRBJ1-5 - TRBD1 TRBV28 CASSYVPGQGGNQPQHF TGTGCCAGCAGTTACGTCCCGGGACAGGGTGGCAATCAGCCCCAGCATTTT
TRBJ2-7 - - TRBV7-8 CASSLPGNTYEQYF TGTGCCAGCAGCTTACCCGGGAACACCTACGAGCAGTACTTC
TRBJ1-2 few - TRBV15 CATGGGFYGYTF TGTGCCACCGGGGGAGGGTTCTATGGCTACACCTTC
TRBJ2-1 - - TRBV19 CASSSVAGNEQFF TGTGCCAGTAGTAGTGTTGCCGGCAATGAGCAGTTCTTC
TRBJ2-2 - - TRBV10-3 CAISGLSGELFF TGTGCCATCAGTGGACTCTCCGGGGAGCTGTTTTTT
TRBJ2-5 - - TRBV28 CASRQLETQYF TGTGCCAGCAGACAGTTAGAGACCCAGTACTTC
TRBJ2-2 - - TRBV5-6 CASSFRGHLTGELFF TGTGCCAGCAGCTTTAGGGGCCACCTCACCGGGGAGCTGTTTTTT
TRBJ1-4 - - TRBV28 CASSSMGGSGNEKLFF TGTGCCAGCAGCTCCATGGGGGGTTCGGGTAATGAAAAACTGTTTTTT
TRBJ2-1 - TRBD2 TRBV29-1 CSLELGEGNNEQFF TGCTCCCTTGAACTGGGGGAGGGAAACAATGAGCAGTTCTTC